Listed below are T cell receptor beta chains from one sample, sequenced in a study of cytomegalovirus exposure and HLA in healthy donors. Profiled with immunoSEQ multiplex PCR; TCRdb holds only in-frame clones, not every one. The sample holds around 60,000 clones, approximately 95% seen once. The specimen was PBMCs. The receptors shown here come from a woman aged 18-29 years in good health and CMV-seronegative. The CDR3 runs from the conserved cysteine through the conserved F or W. D genes are given only for firm matches. Expanded clones get a size class; other rows say once, few or many, or leave the size out.

v_call	j_call	d_call	clone_size	cdr3_nt	cdr3_aa
TRBV5-1	TRBJ2-5	NA	NA	TGCGCCAGCACCCTCTTAAACGCCGGGGAGACCCAGTACTTC	CASTLLNAGETQYF
TRBV7-8	TRBJ1-1	TRBD1	NA	TGTGCCAGCAGCCCGAGGGGGCCGAACACTGAAGCTTTCTTT	CASSPRGPNTEAFF
TRBV9	TRBJ1-2	NA	NA	TGTGCCAGCAGCGACCAAACAGGACCCCTTAACTATGGCTACACCTTC	CASSDQTGPLNYGYTF
TRBV6-1	TRBJ2-3	TRBD1	NA	TGTGCCAGCAGCGCTCCGGGACAGGGTGATACGCAGTATTTT	CASSAPGQGDTQYF
TRBV27	TRBJ1-2	NA	NA	TGTGCCAGCAGCCTTAACGGGTTTGGCTACACCTTC	CASSLNGFGYTF
TRBV5-1	TRBJ1-3	NA	NA	TGCGCCAGCAGCCGGCGTGGTGTTGGGGACACCGACTCTGGAAACACCATATATTTT	CASSRRGVGDTDSGNTIYF
TRBV27	TRBJ2-5	NA	NA	TGTGCCAGCAGCCCTAGCCGCCAAGAGACCCAGTACTTC	CASSPSRQETQYF
TRBV27	TRBJ2-2	TRBD1	once	TGTGCCAGCAGTTTATCCGGGACAGGGGGCACCGGGGAGCTGTTTTTT	CASSLSGTGGTGELFF
TRBV23-1	TRBJ1-2	TRBD1	once	TGCGCCAGCAGTCACTACCGGACAGGGTGCCATAACTATGGCTACACCTTC	CASSHYRTGCHNYGYTF
TRBV5-3	TRBJ2-5	NA	NA	TGTGCCAGAAACCCGGTTCAAGAGACCCAGTACTTC	CARNPVQETQYF
TRBV5-6	TRBJ2-5	TRBD1	once	TGTGCCAGCAGCCCCGGGACAGAAGAGACCCAGTACTTC	CASSPGTEETQYF
TRBV10-3	TRBJ2-7	TRBD2	NA	TGTGCCATCAGTGACCAGACTAGCGGGAGCTCCTACGAGCAGTACTTC	CAISDQTSGSSYEQYF
TRBV5-1	TRBJ2-7	TRBD2	NA	TGCGCCAGCACCCACGGGGGGGCCCACGAGCAGTACTTC	CASTHGGAHEQYF
TRBV19	TRBJ2-1	TRBD2	NA	TGTGCCAGTAGACCGAGACTAGCGGGCTACAATGAGCAGTTCTTC	CASRPRLAGYNEQFF
TRBV27	TRBJ2-3	TRBD1	NA	TGTGCCAGCGCACCCCGGGACAGGGGATGGTCGCAGTATTTT	CASAPRDRGWSQYF
TRBV28	TRBJ2-3	NA	NA	TGTGCCAGCAGTTGGGGCGAGGAGGGTGGCACAGATACGCAGTATTTT	CASSWGEEGGTDTQYF
TRBV27	TRBJ2-6	TRBD2	NA	TGTGCCAGCACCCAAAAGCGGGGGACGGTGGGAGTCAACGTCCTGACTTTC	CASTQKRGTVGVNVLTF
TRBV9	TRBJ2-7	TRBD1	NA	TGTGCCAGCCGTCGGGACAGCTCTTGGGGCGAGCAGTACTTC	CASRRDSSWGEQYF
TRBV7-3	TRBJ2-5	TRBD2	NA	TGTGCCAGCAGCCCCGGACTAGCCAAGTACCAAGAGACCCAGTACTTC	CASSPGLAKYQETQYF
TRBV11-2	TRBJ2-5	NA	NA	TGTGCCAGCAGCTTCCAGGGCCGGGAGACCCAGTACTTC	CASSFQGRETQYF